This TCR beta chain derives from a study of regulatory T cells in long-lasting Graves disease. To note about this clonotype: Its antigen is as yet unknown.

Sequencing libraries for TCR beta were prepared with iRepertoire HTBI primers and Arm-PCR of CDR3 regions. TCRdb redid the calling of the multiplex PCR reads with MiXCR, one entry per CDR3 protein. The data show 350,000 to 550,000 distinct CDR3 sequences, more than 12% seen once. Time point denoted: newly diagnosed GD, antithyroid drugs for less than 3 months. Making the TCR library involved RNA that had been extracted from PBMCs. Regarding the study as a whole: The work looked only at peripheral blood and did not look at thyroid tissue.

These data also featured in a second study, about T cells in Graves' hyperthyroidism and ophthalmopathy. That study reports: For Graves' hyperthyroidism to be stable, ophthalmopathy could not progress within 18 months. Uncontrolled infections, other autoimmune diseases, pregnancy or lactation led to exclusion of patients.

This sample comprised peripheral blood mononuclear cells (PBMCs), obtained at new diagnosis, from a patient treated with antithyroid drugs. The origin of this receptor is a woman under 40 with Graves disease.

The CDR3 protein is CASSVAYRASDNEQFF. CDR3 bases: TGTGCCAGCAGCGTAGCTTACAGGGCGTCTGACAATGAGCAGTTCTTC. This rearrangement joins TRBV9 to TRBJ2-1, with TRBD1 as a possible D gene (6 bases). Germline V gene lookup returns CDR1 SGDLS and CDR2 YYNGEE. This CDR3 has 16 amino acids. The V end was cut by 0 bases, the J end by 5 bases, with 15 bases between.